One T cell receptor (beta chain) is described in this entry. This table comes from immunoSEQ multiplex PCR, and its TCRdb copy is limited to in-frame clones, with some not included. The data show about 640,000 clones, with 72% seen just once and 1.5% to 2% held by the top ten. This CDR3 is built from 14 residues. Between the trimmed V and J ends, which lost 7 bases and 0 bases, there was a span of 13 bases. CDR1 and CDR2 from the germline V gene are SEHNR and FQNEAQ (reference sequence). These data come from a study of shared clonotypes between healthy human individuals. V usage is TRBV7-9 and J usage is TRBJ2-7; a possible D gene is TRBD2 (6 bases). This sequence was found in a woman in her 30s in good health. The specimen was memory CD4+ T cells sorted from blood. The sample's subset: CD45RA-negative fraction. In nucleotides, the CDR3 is TGTGCCAGCAAGGGAGGAGCGGCCTCCTACGAGCAGTACTTC. Amino acid sequence: CASKGGAASYEQYF.